A single sample gave rise to the 32 T cell receptor beta chains below, sequenced in a study of CD8+ T cells in alopecia areata. The sequencing template was cDNA reverse transcribed from extracted RNA. Only in-frame clones appear in the TCRdb table, and some are missing; sequencing was by immunoSEQ multiplex PCR. The table lists under 85,000 clones, under 55% of them singletons. This specimen consisted of CD8+ T cells sorted from blood, obtained at week 0. Source of these receptors: a human donor with alopecia areata.

The V gene is TRBV30, the J gene TRBJ2-1, with D possibly TRBD2 on 6 matching bases. Germline V gene lookup returns CDR1 GTSNPN and CDR2 SVGIG (reference sequence). The V end was cut by 0 bases, the J end by 7 bases, with 10 bases between. CDR3 size: 13 residues. The CDR3 DNA reads as TGTGCCTGGAGTGTCGGGACTCGTAATGAGCAGTTCTTC. Its protein product is CAWSVGTRNEQFF.

This clone was seen more than once but under ten times. V gene TRBV14 combines with J gene TRBJ2-7; 12 nucleotides match TRBD2. The V gene end was trimmed by 5 bases and the J gene end by 0 bases; junction bases not matched to a gene: 2. The CDR3 covers 15 residues. Germline V gene data show CDR1 as SGHDN and CDR2 as FVKESK. The CDR3 region is CASSKTSGSSYEQYF. The CDR3 DNA follows: TGTGCCAGCAGCAAGACTAGCGGGAGCTCCTACGAGCAGTACTTC.

The sample holds a few counts of this clone. The chain uses TRBV7-9 and TRBJ2-1; TRBD1 aligns across 7 bases. Germline V CDR1 and CDR2: SEHNR, FQNEAQ (reference sequence). CDR3 length equals 12 residues. V dropped 4 bases and J dropped 7; count of bases not matched to a gene: 1. The CDR3 loop is CASSSTGNEQFF. As DNA, the CDR3 is TGTGCCAGCAGCTCGACAGGGAATGAGCAGTTCTTC. Variable domain in full (rest from reference TRBV7-9 and TRBJ2-1): DTGVSQNPRHKITKRGQNVTFRCDPISEHNRLYWYRQTLGQGPEFLTYFQNEAQLEKSRLLSDRFSAERPKGSFSTLEIQRTEQGDSAMYLCASSSTGNEQFFGPGTRLTVL.

This clone has more than one count but fewer than ten. The chain uses TRBV19 and TRBJ2-1, with TRBD2 matching 8 bases. This CDR3 is built from 15 residues. Germline lookup yields CDR1 LNHDA and CDR2 SQIVND (reference sequence). Losses at the gene ends were 1 base for V and 3 bases for J; bases not matched to a gene: 2. The CDR3 DNA sequence: TGTGCCAGTAGTATAGCGGGAGGGCTCTACAATGAGCAGTTCTTC. This sequence encodes CASSIAGGLYNEQFF.

This clone came up a few times. This rearrangement joins TRBV13 to TRBJ2-2; D is undetermined. This CDR3 has 13 amino acids. V lost 3 bases, J lost 5 bases, and 7 bases lay in between. Germline CDR1 reads PRHDT; CDR2 reads FYEKMQ (reference sequence). CDR3 loop: CASSFPGTGELFF. The CDR3 DNA reads TGTGCCAGCAGCTTCCCTGGGACCGGGGAGCTGTTTTTT.

The V gene is TRBV27, the J gene TRBJ2-5, with D possibly being TRBD1 (5 bases). The CDR3 runs to 13 residues. Germline V CDR1 and CDR2: MNHEY, SMNVEV (reference sequence). V was clipped by 6 bases and J by 5 bases, with 13 bases between them. CDR3 in DNA: TGTGCCAGCAGCCGACAGAAGCCGGAGACCCAGTACTTC. Amino acids: CASSRQKPETQYF.

The chain uses TRBV7-2 and TRBJ2-5; 13 bases are shared with TRBD2. The CDR3 sequence is 18 residues long. Germline V gene lookup returns CDR1 SGHTA and CDR2 FQGNSA. With 0 bases clipped from V and 5 bases from J, the junction kept 9 bases outside the gene matches. The CDR3 DNA reads as TGTGCCAGCAGCTTAGCGAAGGGACTAGCGGGACTAGTGGAGACCCAGTACTTC. Its protein product is CASSLAKGLAGLVETQYF.

CDR3 sequence: CASRYDSSSYNEQFF. The CDR3 nucleotides read TGTGCCAGCAGATACGACAGTAGCTCCTACAATGAGCAGTTCTTC. The chain recombines TRBV6-5 with TRBJ2-1, with D maybe TRBD1 (5 bases). This CDR3 is 15 amino acids long. V lost 6 bases, J lost 0 bases, and 12 bases lay in between. CDR1 is MNHEY and CDR2 is SVGAGI in the germline V gene.

The chain carries TRBV28 and TRBJ2-1, with TRBD2 matching 11 bases. Per germline, CDR1 MDHEN and CDR2 SYDVKM. The CDR3 is 17 amino acids. J lost 4 bases, V lost 5 bases, and 10 bases had no gene match. CDR3 coding DNA: TGTGCCAGCAGTCTAACTATAGCGGGAGGGGATTACAATGAGCAGTTCTTC. Translating it yields CASSLTIAGGDYNEQFF.

The chain has TRBV6-5 and TRBJ2-7, with D perhaps TRBD1 (6 bases). In germline, CDR1 is MNHEY, CDR2 SVGAGI. The CDR3 consists of 13 residues. Trimming removed 7 bases from V and 5 bases from J, with 15 bases in between. The chain's CDR3 is CASTKVPGDEQYF. Written as DNA, the CDR3 is TGTGCCAGCACCAAAGTCCCAGGGGACGAGCAGTACTTC.

The chain links TRBV29-1 to TRBJ2-3; the D is unclear. Trimming left V 5 bases short and J 0 bases short, with 6 bases between. The CDR3 covers 12 residues. Per the germline V gene, CDR1 is SQVTM and CDR2 is ANQGSEA. DNA of the CDR3: TGCAGCGTTCCGGACAGCACAGATACGCAGTATTTT. Translation gives CSVPDSTDTQYF.

V is TRBV15 and J is TRBJ2-3, with 7 nucleotides matching TRBD2. The CDR3 sequence is 14 residues long. Looked up from germline, CDR1 is LNHNV and CDR2 is YYDKDF (reference sequence). With 8 bases clipped from V and 2 bases from J, the junction kept 7 bases outside the gene matches. This chain's CDR3 is CATGGDSDTDTQYF. The CDR3 nucleotides read TGTGCCACCGGGGGGGACTCAGACACAGATACGCAGTATTTT.

This clone was observed a few times. CDR3 residues: CSVFPRTARETQYF. CDR3 coding DNA: TGCAGCGTTTTTCCCCGGACTGCCAGAGAGACCCAGTACTTC. The chain has TRBV29-1 and TRBJ2-5, with D perhaps TRBD2 (5 bases). The CDR3 contains 14 residues. V lost 5 bases and J 4 bases, leaving 17 bases between the germline ends. The V gene's germline CDR1 is SQVTM and CDR2 ANQGSEA.

The genes are TRBV29-1 and TRBJ2-3, with D unresolved. Germline V CDR1 and CDR2: SQVTM, ANQGSEA. Between the trimmed V and J ends, which lost 8 bases and 5 bases, there was a span of 14 bases. There are 12 residues in the CDR3. DNA for the CDR3: TGCAGCCCCATCCTCTCAGGAGATACGCAGTATTTT. It codes for CSPILSGDTQYF.

This sequence joins TRBV7-2 and TRBJ2-4; D may correspond to TRBD1 or TRBD2 (5 bases each). This CDR3 has 14 amino acids. Trimming left V 2 bases short and J 5 bases short, with 10 bases between. CDR1 is SGHTA and CDR2 is FQGNSA in the germline V gene. This chain's CDR3 is CASSLSGDENIQYF. The DNA for the CDR3 is TGTGCCAGCAGCTTATCTGGGGACGAAAACATTCAGTACTTC.

This chain uses TRBV4-2 with TRBJ2-7; the match to TRBD2 covers 14 bases. The CDR3 consists of 18 residues. Germline CDR1 is LGHNA and CDR2 is YNFKEQ. Losses at the gene ends were 0 bases for V and 2 bases for J; bases not matched to a gene: 6. Here the CDR3 reads CASSQERGLAGGTYEQYF. The DNA for the CDR3 is TGTGCCAGCAGCCAAGAGCGAGGACTAGCGGGAGGTACCTACGAGCAGTACTTC.

The chain employs TRBV5-4 and TRBJ2-2; D unclear. Trimming pared 2 bases from V and 6 bases from J, leaving 8 bases between. This CDR3 region has 13 residues. The germline CDR1 and CDR2 sequences are SGHNT and YYREEE (reference sequence). CDR3 region: CASSLYPPGELFF. CDR3 DNA sequence: TGTGCCAGCAGCTTATATCCTCCCGGGGAGCTGTTTTTT.

The CDR3 region is CSVGGRSSYEQYF. Here the CDR3 DNA reads TGCAGCGTTGGAGGCAGGTCGAGCTACGAGCAGTACTTC. The rearrangement joins TRBV29-1 to TRBJ2-7; D remains ambiguous. Between the trimmed V and J ends, which lost 4 bases and 3 bases, there was a span of 13 bases. This CDR3 comprises 13 residues. Germline V gene sequence: CDR1 SQVTM, CDR2 ANQGSEA.

In its sample, this clone was seen a few times. The rearrangement links TRBV6-1 to TRBJ2-1; D possibly matches TRBD1 or TRBD2 (5 bases each). Germline lookup yields CDR1 MNHNS and CDR2 SASEGT. The CDR3 totals 15 residues. V was cut by 1 base and J by 3 bases, with 10 bases left in between. CDR3 in DNA: TGTGCCAGCAGTGAAGGTCAGGGAGACTACAATGAGCAGTTCTTC. Translated, it gives CASSEGQGDYNEQFF.

The chain links TRBV30 to TRBJ2-1; D not resolved. Looked up from germline, CDR1 is GTSNPN and CDR2 is SVGIG (reference sequence). Trimming pared 3 bases from V and 7 bases from J, leaving 7 bases between. The CDR3 covers 11 residues. The CDR3 DNA reads TGTGCCTGGAGCGAGTCGAATGAGCAGTTCTTC. Its protein product is CAWSESNEQFF.

V is TRBV25-1 and J is TRBJ2-7, with 9 bases matching TRBD2. The CDR3 covers 15 residues. CDR1 and CDR2 from the germline V gene are MGHDK and SYGVNS. V lost 3 bases, J lost 5 bases, and 8 bases stayed unmatched. The CDR3 region has the DNA TGTGCCAGCAGTGACTGGCGGGAGGGCCTCGACGAGCAGTACTTC. Protein: CASSDWREGLDEQYF.

The rearrangement uses TRBV30 and TRBJ1-1; D is unresolved. Germline V lookup: CDR1 GTSNPN, CDR2 SVGIG (reference sequence). The germline V and J ends were trimmed by 2 bases and 0 bases, with 1 base remaining between them. The CDR3 extends over 11 amino acids. CDR3 amino acids: CAWSMNTEAFF. As DNA, the CDR3 is TGTGCCTGGAGTATGAACACTGAAGCTTTCTTT. Drawing the rest from reference TRBV30 and TRBJ1-1, the complete variable domain is SQTIHQWPATLVQPVGSPLSLECTVEGTSNPNLYWYRQAAGRGLQLLFYSVGIGQISSEVPQNLSASRPQDRQFILSSKKLLLSDSGFYLCAWSMNTEAFFGQGTRLTVV.

There are a few counts of this clone. V and J are TRBV29-1 and TRBJ2-5; no firm D call. Trimming left V 1 base short and J 4 bases short, with 16 bases between. In germline, CDR1 is SQVTM, CDR2 ANQGSEA. CDR3 length equals 15 residues. CDR3 coding DNA: TGCAGCGTTGAAGGTGGTAACCTCGTAGGAGAGACCCAGTACTTC. This translates into CSVEGGNLVGETQYF.

The chain is built from TRBV9 and TRBJ1-1; D remains unclear. V lost 0 bases, J lost 5 bases, and 11 bases lay in between. Looked up from germline, CDR1 is SGDLS and CDR2 is YYNGEE. CDR3 length equals 14 residues. The CDR3 loop reads CASSVGRGATEAFF. CDR3 sequence (DNA): TGTGCCAGCAGCGTAGGGAGAGGTGCAACTGAAGCTTTCTTT.

This clone showed up just a few times. The V and J genes are TRBV29-1 and TRBJ2-1, with D perhaps TRBD2 (5 bases). The ends were cut back, 7 bases at V and 1 base at J, with 17 bases in the middle. The CDR3 consists of 15 residues. Germline V gives CDR1 SQVTM, CDR2 ANQGSEA. Written as DNA, the CDR3 is TGCAGCGGCCATGGACTCTCACCTTCCTACAATGAGCAGTTCTTC. It is translated as CSGHGLSPSYNEQFF.

The chain is built from TRBV27 and TRBJ2-7, with 8 nucleotides matching TRBD2. Trimming removed 5 bases from V and 7 bases from J; junction bases left unmatched: 13. CDR1 is MNHEY, CDR2 SMNVEV, per germline (reference sequence). This CDR3 spans 15 amino acids. As DNA, the CDR3 is TGTGCCAGCAGTAGAGCGGGAGCCACCCGGGGGGAGCAGTACTTC. Translation gives CASSRAGATRGEQYF.

This clone occurred a few times. The V and J genes are TRBV13 and TRBJ2-1; 9 bases fit TRBD2. J was trimmed by 8 bases and V by 11 bases; bases with no gene match: 10. Germline V gene sequence: CDR1 PRHDT, CDR2 FYEKMQ (reference sequence). CDR3 size: 13 residues. This CDR3 reads CACCSGSRDEQFF. The CDR3 DNA follows: TGTGCCTGCTGTAGCGGGAGTAGGGATGAGCAGTTCTTC.

This sequence joins TRBV19 and TRBJ2-7; tentative D call: TRBD1 (6 bases). The CDR3 sequence is 14 residues long. The germline V gene has CDR1 LNHDA and CDR2 SQIVND (reference sequence). Trimming removed 6 bases from V and 0 bases from J, with 12 bases in between. CDR3 nucleotide sequence: TGTGCCAGTAGACCAGGGGTCAGCTCCTACGAGCAGTACTTC. Its translation is CASRPGVSSYEQYF.

By share of the sample, this clone is medium-sized (0.01 to 0.1%). The rearrangement links TRBV4-3 to TRBJ2-2; 7 bases match TRBD2. Trimming took 0 bases from V and 1 from J; bases not matched to a gene: 2. Germline CDR1 reads LGHNA; CDR2 reads YSLEER. This CDR3 spans 16 amino acids. CDR3 nucleotides: TGCGCCAGCAGCCAAGAGCGGGAGTGGAACACCGGGGAGCTGTTTTTT. This translates into CASSQEREWNTGELFF.

This clone was seen more than once but under ten times. The CDR3 nucleotides read TGTGCCAGCAGTTCCGGGACAGCGTTCTACGAGCAGTACTTC. It yields the protein CASSSGTAFYEQYF. The J gene is TRBJ2-7, the V gene TRBV27, with 7 bases aligning to TRBD1. V lost 4 bases and J lost 3; bases outside the gene matches: 6. CDR1 MNHEY and CDR2 SMNVEV come from the germline V gene (reference sequence). The CDR3 is 14 amino acids.

The chain couples TRBV27 to TRBJ1-1, with D unresolved. Deletions cut 6 bases from V and 10 bases from J, with 15 bases between. The CDR3 sequence is 12 residues long. The germline V gene has CDR1 MNHEY and CDR2 SMNVEV (reference sequence). The DNA of the CDR3 is TGTGCCAGCAGGGGTGGCGGACTGGGAGCTTTCTTT. This gives the protein CASRGGGLGAFF.

The V call is TRBV6-5, the J call TRBJ2-3, with 8 positions matching TRBD1. CDR3 size: 15 residues. Losses at the gene ends were 7 bases for V and 3 bases for J; bases not matched to a gene: 9. The germline V gene has CDR1 MNHEY and CDR2 SVGAGI. CDR3 sequence: CASTGQGTWTDTQYF. In nucleotides, the CDR3 is TGTGCCAGCACTGGACAGGGTACGTGGACAGATACGCAGTATTTT.